The 32 T cell receptor beta chains below were found in one sample sequenced in a study of blood T cell repertoires in COVID-19. Repertoires were generated with immunoSEQ multiplex PCR, while TCRdb's copy carries only in-frame clones and drops some. The sample has roughly 200,000 clones; more than 80% are singletons. Sequenced input: peripheral blood. These receptors all come from a woman aged 55 to 70 with acute or convalescent COVID-19.

The chain links TRBV9 to TRBJ2-1; TRBD2 might be the D (5 bases). From germline, CDR1 is SGDLS and CDR2 YYNGEE. Trimming pared 0 bases from V and 0 bases from J, leaving 10 bases between. This CDR3 contains 16 residues. CDR3 protein: CASSVGLGSSYNEQFF. The CDR3 region has the DNA TGTGCCAGCAGCGTAGGGTTAGGGAGCTCCTACAATGAGCAGTTCTTC.

The chain employs TRBV11-3 and TRBJ1-1; D is uncertain. The CDR3 extends over 14 amino acids. Germline V CDR1 and CDR2: SGHNT, YENEEA. Trimming left V 4 bases short and J 11 bases short, with 20 bases between. CDR3 amino acids: CASSSRQATGRAFF. DNA for the CDR3: TGTGCCAGCAGCTCTAGACAAGCTACCGGGAGGGCTTTCTTT.

The chain employs TRBV5-6 and TRBJ1-2, with 8 positions matching TRBD1. V shed 3 bases and J 5 bases; nucleotides not matched to a gene: 6. Looked up from germline, CDR1 is SGHDT and CDR2 is YYEEEE. The length of the CDR3 is 14 residues. CDR3 nucleotides: TGTGCCAGCAGCTCGGGACAGGTTCGATATGGCTACACCTTC. Its protein product is CASSSGQVRYGYTF.

This chain joins TRBV27 and TRBJ2-7, with TRBD2 identical over 8 bases. The CDR3 runs to 16 residues. With V trimmed by 3 bases and J by 1 base, 8 bases remained unmatched. CDR1 and CDR2 (germline): MNHEY, SMNVEV (reference sequence). The CDR3 is CASSFSGGTVSYEQYF. Here the CDR3 DNA reads TGTGCCAGCAGTTTCTCGGGGGGGACGGTATCCTACGAGCAGTACTTC.

This clone was seen only once. The rearrangement joins TRBV5-1 to TRBJ1-2; TRBD1 aligns across 8 bases. Germline values: CDR1 SGHRS, CDR2 YFSETQ. V dropped 0 bases and J dropped 6; count of bases not matched to a gene: 10. The CDR3 is 16 amino acids. CDR3 bases: TGCGCCAGCAGCTTGGAAGGACAGGGCAGGGTGGATGGCTACACCTTC. Its protein is CASSLEGQGRVDGYTF. Looking up the rest from reference TRBV5-1 and TRBJ1-2 gives the full variable domain: KAGVTQTPRYLIKTRGQQVTLSCSPISGHRSVSWYQQTPGQGLQFLFEYFSETQRNKGNFPGRFSGRQFSNSRSEMNVSTLELGDSALYLCASSLEGQGRVDGYTFGSGTRLTVV.

V and J are TRBV7-8 and TRBJ2-1; 13 bases map to TRBD2. Germline V gives CDR1 SGHVS, CDR2 FQNEAQ. The length of the CDR3 is 16 residues. V was clipped by 5 bases and J by 10 bases; unmatched bases: 11. CDR3 in amino acids: CASSMSTSGRVPEQFF. Here the CDR3 DNA reads TGTGCCAGCAGCATGAGTACTAGCGGGAGGGTTCCGGAGCAGTTCTTC.

The chain links TRBV2 to TRBJ2-1; D perhaps matches TRBD2 (5 bases). V was cut by 0 bases and J by 6 bases, with 15 bases left in between. The length of the CDR3 is 16 residues. CDR1 is SNHLY and CDR2 is FYNNEI in the germline V gene. CDR3 protein: CASSEAMLLARNEQFF. In nucleotides, the CDR3 is TGTGCCAGCAGTGAAGCGATGCTTCTAGCCCGCAATGAGCAGTTCTTC. The variable domain in full, with the rest retrieved from reference TRBV2 and TRBJ2-1, is EPEVTQTPSHQVTQMGQEVILRCVPISNHLYFYWYRQILGQKVEFLVSFYNNEISEKSEIFDDQFSVERPDGSNFTLKIRSTKLEDSAMYFCASSEAMLLARNEQFFGPGTRLTVL.

The rearrangement joins TRBV10-1 to TRBJ2-1, with 10 bases fitting TRBD2. Germline trimming cut 4 bases from V and 0 bases from J; bases unmatched to any gene: 6. The germline gives CDR1 WNHNN, CDR2 SYGVQD (reference sequence). The CDR3 is made up of 17 amino acids. Here the CDR3 DNA reads TGCGCCAGCAGTGGGACTAGCGGCTTGAGCTCCTACAATGAGCAGTTCTTC. It specifies CASSGTSGLSSYNEQFF.

The chain recombines TRBV2 with TRBJ1-5; 9 nucleotides align to TRBD1. The J segment lost 5 bases and the V segment lost 6 bases, leaving 8 bases of the junction unmatched. Per germline, CDR1 SNHLY and CDR2 FYNNEI. This CDR3 is 15 amino acids long. As DNA, the CDR3 is TGTGCCAGCAGATCAACAGGGGGCGTCGATCAGCCCCAGCATTTT. As protein: CASRSTGGVDQPQHF.

The V call is TRBV27, the J call TRBJ1-6, with a weak D call TRBD1 (5 bases). This CDR3 has 14 amino acids. V lost 7 bases to trimming and J lost 7 bases, with 14 bases between them. The germline V gene has CDR1 MNHEY and CDR2 SMNVEV (reference sequence). The CDR3 sequence is CASTPGGSNSPLHF. The CDR3 nucleotides are TGTGCCAGCACCCCGGGGGGAAGCAATTCACCCCTCCACTTT.

The chain is built from TRBV9 and TRBJ1-1; D is perhaps TRBD1 (6 bases). Germline assignment: CDR1 SGDLS and CDR2 YYNGEE. The CDR3 contains 14 residues. V lost 3 bases to trimming and J lost 1 base, with 10 bases between them. The CDR3: CASSAGQRNTEAFF. The CDR3 DNA sequence: TGTGCCAGCAGCGCCGGACAGCGGAACACTGAAGCTTTCTTT. Full variable domain (remainder filled in from reference TRBV9 and TRBJ1-1): DSGVTQTPKHLITATGQRVTLRCSPRSGDLSVYWYQQSLDQGLQFLIQYYNGEERAKGNILERFSAQQFPDLHSELNLSSLELGDSALYFCASSAGQRNTEAFFGQGTRLTVV.

The rearrangement uses TRBV11-3 and TRBJ1-1; D uncertain. This CDR3 has 13 amino acids. The V end was cut by 5 bases, the J end by 0 bases, with 7 bases between. Germline V gene lookup returns CDR1 SGHNT and CDR2 YENEEA. The CDR3 DNA is TGTGCCAGCAGCCGTAATCTGAACACTGAAGCTTTCTTT. Its translation is CASSRNLNTEAFF.

The CDR3 nucleotides read TGTGCCAGCAGTTTACCGGGAGGAACCAATGAGCAGTTCTTC. Translated: CASSLPGGTNEQFF. The gene calls are TRBV28 and TRBJ2-1; TRBD2 matches 7 bases. Germline V gene lookup returns CDR1 MDHEN and CDR2 SYDVKM. Unmatched junction bases numbered 4, after V lost 2 bases and J lost 6 bases. This CDR3 spans 14 amino acids.

This rearrangement joins TRBV5-1 to TRBJ2-1; 7 bases fit TRBD2. The CDR3 loop spans 15 amino acids. Germline values: CDR1 SGHRS, CDR2 YFSETQ. Trimming took 0 bases from V and 7 from J; bases not matched to a gene: 7. CDR3 in DNA: TGCGCCAGCAGCTTGGACTCTAGCGGAGGGAATGAGCAGTTCTTC. Translation gives CASSLDSSGGNEQFF.

The chain joins TRBV19 to TRBJ2-2; 7 bases match TRBD2. The germline CDR1 and CDR2 sequences are LNHDA and SQIVND (reference sequence). This CDR3 spans 14 amino acids. V was pared by 9 bases and J by 2 bases, with 6 bases of the junction left unmatched. Written as DNA, the CDR3 is TGTGCCAGCCTCCCTAGCGGAAACACCGGGGAGCTGTTTTTT. Its translation: CASLPSGNTGELFF.

The V call is TRBV7-3, the J call TRBJ2-3; TRBD2 matches at 7 bases. Germline V CDR1 and CDR2: SGHTA, FQGTGA. The CDR3 sequence is 15 residues long. The V segment lost 5 bases and the J segment 0 bases; nucleotides outside the gene matches: 5. CDR3 protein: CASSPGGSSTDTQYF. The CDR3 DNA reads as TGTGCCAGCAGCCCCGGGGGGTCGAGCACAGATACGCAGTATTTT.

CDR3 loop: CASSLTASGRSHSYNEQFF. As DNA, the CDR3 is TGTGCCAGCAGCTTAACGGCTAGCGGGAGATCTCACTCCTACAATGAGCAGTTCTTC. The chain links TRBV7-8 to TRBJ2-1, with TRBD2 matching 10 bases. The CDR3 covers 19 residues. In germline, CDR1 is SGHVS, CDR2 FQNEAQ. V trimming: 2 bases; J trimming: 0 bases; junction bases outside the gene matches: 10.

The chain recombines TRBV5-5 with TRBJ1-1; TRBD1 matches at 8 bases. Germline V gives CDR1 SGHKS, CDR2 YYEKEE (reference sequence). V was clipped by 1 base and J by 3 bases; unmatched bases: 5. The CDR3 consists of 15 residues. CDR3 region: CASSLFTGGDTEAFF. CDR3 nucleotide sequence: TGTGCCAGCAGCTTGTTTACAGGGGGGGACACTGAAGCTTTCTTT.

This clone was counted a single time. The V gene is TRBV6-5, the J gene TRBJ2-2; D is undetermined. This CDR3 has 13 residues. Germline V gives CDR1 MNHEY, CDR2 SVGAGI. Trimming removed 4 bases at V and 11 bases at J, with 14 bases between. In nucleotides, the CDR3 is TGTGCCAGCAGTTCCCCTCGAGCAAGAGAGCTGTTTTTT. Translating gives CASSSPRARELFF.

This chain connects TRBV19 to TRBJ1-5; D may be TRBD1 (5 bases). The V end lost 3 bases, the J end lost 7 bases, and 13 bases lay between the germline ends. Germline loops: CDR1 LNHDA, CDR2 SQIVND (reference sequence). The CDR3 is made up of 14 amino acids. In DNA form, the CDR3 reads TGTGCCAGTAGTATCCGCAGGGTCGAACAGCCCCAGCATTTT. Translated, it gives CASSIRRVEQPQHF.

CDR3: CASSEVPGLWQNYGYTF. DNA for the CDR3: TGTGCCAGCAGTGAAGTCCCCGGGTTGTGGCAGAACTATGGCTACACCTTC. The V gene is TRBV6-1, the J gene TRBJ1-2; no clear D. Between the trimmed V and J ends, which lost 1 base and 2 bases, there was a span of 17 bases. Germline CDR1 MNHNS, CDR2 SASEGT. The CDR3 runs 17 residues.

This clone was detected a few times. The chain employs TRBV9 and TRBJ1-6; 10 bases are shared with TRBD1. The junction had 13 bases not matched to a gene; V was cut back by 4 bases and J by 9 bases. The germline gives CDR1 SGDLS, CDR2 YYNGEE. This CDR3 has 17 residues. The CDR3 region is CASSIQDRGTPGSPLHF. In nucleotides, the CDR3 is TGTGCCAGCAGCATCCAGGACAGGGGGACGCCCGGTTCACCCCTCCACTTT.

The rearrangement joins TRBV20-1 to TRBJ2-1, with D perhaps matching TRBD1 (5 bases). The CDR3 length is 10 residues. Germline CDR1 and CDR2: DFQATT and SNEGSKA (reference sequence). Trimming left V 5 bases short and J 9 bases short, with 8 bases between. CDR3 loop: CSAFRGEQFF. The CDR3 nucleotides are TGCAGTGCTTTTAGGGGTGAGCAGTTCTTC.

This clone came up a few times. This chain uses TRBV24-1 with TRBJ2-3; the D is unclear. CDR1 and CDR2 (germline): KGHDR, SFDVKD. The CDR3 contains 11 residues. Trimming left V 7 bases short and J 4 bases short, with 5 bases between. CDR3 protein: CATSQSDTQYF. The CDR3 bases are TGTGCCACCAGCCAGTCAGATACGCAGTATTTT.

This chain links TRBV15 with TRBJ2-7, with TRBD2 matching 10 bases. Germline V gene data show CDR1 as LNHNV and CDR2 as YYDKDF (reference sequence). J lost 5 bases, V lost 0 bases, and 4 bases had no gene match. The CDR3 totals 15 residues. The CDR3: CATSREAGGPNEQYF. CDR3 sequence (DNA): TGTGCCACCAGCAGAGAAGCGGGAGGGCCTAACGAGCAGTACTTC.

The chain joins TRBV5-6 to TRBJ1-2; TRBD1 matches 8 bases. The germline V gene has CDR1 SGHDT and CDR2 YYEEEE. The CDR3 spans 15 residues. The junction had 10 bases not matched to a gene; V was cut back by 5 bases and J by 4 bases. The CDR3 DNA sequence: TGTGCCAGCAGGGCGAACAGGGGGTTTCGCTATGGCTACACCTTC. It encodes CASRANRGFRYGYTF.

This chain joins TRBV9 and TRBJ2-3, with D possibly matching TRBD2 (6 bases). The CDR3 has 17 residues. The germline V gene has CDR1 SGDLS and CDR2 YYNGEE. The ends were cut back, 4 bases at V and 0 bases at J, with 18 bases in the middle. CDR3 sequence reads: CASSSRGLAPSTDTQYF. The CDR3 region has the DNA TGTGCCAGCAGCTCCCGGGGCCTAGCGCCGAGCACAGATACGCAGTATTTT.

In nucleotides, the CDR3 is TGTGCCAGCAGTTCCGGGGTCCTAATAGGTGGCTACACCTTC. Translated, it gives CASSSGVLIGGYTF. The J gene is TRBJ1-2, the V gene TRBV28; unclear D gene. The CDR3 totals 14 residues. Trimming cost V 4 bases and J 7 bases, with 16 bases left between them. CDR1 is MDHEN and CDR2 is SYDVKM in the germline V gene.

The CDR3 nucleotides are TGTGCCCCGCGAACAGGGCTTTGTGGCACCGGGGAGCTGTTTTTT. This gives the protein CAPRTGLCGTGELFF. The V call is TRBV24-1, the J call TRBJ2-2, with a possible D match to TRBD1 (6 bases). The V gene's germline CDR1 is KGHDR and CDR2 SFDVKD. V was clipped by 12 bases and J by 4 bases, with 20 bases between them. CDR3 length: 15 residues.

J is TRBJ2-5 and V is TRBV7-6; weak D call: TRBD2 (6 bases). CDR1 SGHVS and CDR2 FNYEAQ come from the germline V gene. There are 15 residues in the CDR3. With 0 bases removed from V and 3 bases from J, the gap between germline ends came to 11 bases. The CDR3 DNA sequence: TGTGCCAGCAGCTTAGCGGCGGGGTGGAAAGAGACCCAGTACTTC. Protein sequence: CASSLAAGWKETQYF.

The genes are TRBV7-3 and TRBJ2-7; tentatively, D is TRBD2 (5 bases). CDR3 size: 15 residues. Trimming left V 8 bases short and J 4 bases short, with 21 bases between. Germline CDR1 SGHTA, CDR2 FQGTGA. CDR3 sequence reads: CASGRSSPTPYEQYF. The DNA for the CDR3 is TGTGCCAGCGGTAGGTCTAGCCCGACCCCATACGAGCAGTACTTC.

The rearrangement joins TRBV9 to TRBJ2-3; 8 positions agree with TRBD1. The CDR3 covers 15 residues. The V gene's germline CDR1 is SGDLS and CDR2 YYNGEE. V shed 0 bases and J 4 bases; nucleotides not matched to a gene: 4. CDR3 protein: CASSVGQGAADTQYF. The CDR3 region has the DNA TGTGCCAGCAGCGTAGGTCAGGGGGCGGCAGATACGCAGTATTTT.